This is a list of T cell receptor beta chains from one sample in a study of blood T cell repertoires in COVID-19. Here immunoSEQ multiplex PCR was the method, and the copy in TCRdb shows in-frame clones only, minus some. The sample includes 150,000 to 180,000 clones, approximately 79% of them seen just once. The sequencing input was PBMCs or T cells enriched from blood (not recorded which). The receptors stem from a man in his fifties who had recovered from COVID-19. The CDR3 runs from the conserved cysteine through the conserved F or W. Each record gives: CDR3 length, J gene, V gene, D gene, clone size, CDR3 protein, CDR3 DNA. D genes are given only for firm matches. Clone size is given for some rows only: seen once, a few or many times, or a class if the clone is expanded.

14,TRBJ2-5,TRBV19,-,-,CASSIGRGPGTQYF,TGTGCCAGTAGTATAGGACGAGGCCCCGGGACCCAGTACTTC
16,TRBJ2-5,TRBV24-1,TRBD1,-,CATSDPGTGSQETQYF,TGTGCCACCAGTGACCCCGGGACAGGGTCTCAAGAGACCCAGTACTTC
14,TRBJ1-2,TRBV2,TRBD1,few,CASPVPGGYYGYTF,TGTGCCAGCCCGGTCCCAGGGGGCTACTATGGCTACACCTTC
14,TRBJ2-1,TRBV6-5,TRBD1,-,CASSGTGYNNEQFF,TGTGCCAGCAGCGGGACAGGGTACAACAATGAGCAGTTCTTC
17,TRBJ1-3,TRBV5-1,-,-,CASSLRAGSYSGNTIYF,TGCGCCAGCAGCTTGCGTGCAGGCTCGTACTCTGGAAACACCATATATTTT
14,TRBJ1-1,TRBV18,TRBD1,-,CASSPDREGPEAFF,TGTGCCAGCTCACCGGACAGGGAGGGCCCTGAAGCTTTCTTT
16,TRBJ2-1,TRBV3-1/TRBV3-2,-,-,CASSQQGLLSYNEQFF,TGTGCCAGCAGCCAACAGGGACTGCTCTCCTACAATGAGCAGTTCTTC
13,TRBJ1-4,TRBV12-3/TRBV12-4,-,-,CASSLRTGEKLFF,TGTGCCAGCAGTTTACGTACGGGGGAAAAACTGTTTTTT
15,TRBJ2-1,TRBV5-4,TRBD2,many,CASSGGLAGLNEQFF,TGTGCCAGCAGCGGTGGACTAGCGGGGCTCAATGAGCAGTTCTTC
15,TRBJ1-3,TRBV2,-,once,CASRQDTNAGNTIYF,TGTGCCAGCAGACAGGACACAAACGCTGGAAACACCATATATTTT
16,TRBJ1-2,TRBV7-2,-,once,CASSLAPGASLDGYTF,TGTGCCAGCAGCTTAGCACCAGGGGCCAGCTTGGATGGCTACACCTTC
17,TRBJ2-7,TRBV5-1,TRBD2,-,CASSSGTSGGATYEQYF,TGCGCCAGCAGCTCCGGGACTAGCGGGGGGGCGACCTACGAGCAGTACTTC
16,TRBJ2-7,TRBV19,-,-,CASSIATGFLSYEQYF,TGTGCCAGTAGTATCGCTACAGGGTTTCTCTCCTACGAGCAGTACTTC
14,TRBJ1-3,TRBV18,-,-,CASSPPAAGNTIYF,TGTGCCAGCTCACCACCGGCCGCTGGAAACACCATATATTTT
14,TRBJ1-1,TRBV4-1,TRBD1,-,CASSSPTGGTEAFF,TGCGCCAGCAGCTCGCCGACAGGGGGCACTGAAGCTTTCTTT
15,TRBJ2-1,TRBV7-7,TRBD1,-,CASSLDPRDSNEQFF,TGTGCCAGCAGCTTAGACCCCCGGGACAGCAATGAGCAGTTCTTC
15,TRBJ2-7,TRBV7-2,TRBD1,-,CASNLGGTGGYEQYF,TGTGCCAGCAACCTTGGCGGGACAGGGGGCTACGAGCAGTACTTC
12,TRBJ2-3,TRBV5-4,-,-,CASSLVSDTQYF,TGTGCCAGCAGCTTGGTATCAGATACGCAGTATTTT
13,TRBJ2-5,TRBV14,-,-,CASSQSLDQTQYF,TGTGCCAGCAGCCAAAGCCTAGACCAGACCCAGTACTTC
15,TRBJ2-3,TRBV6-5,TRBD1,-,CASTRQGALGDTQYF,TGTGCCAGCACCCGACAGGGGGCGCTGGGAGATACGCAGTATTTT
13,TRBJ1-2,TRBV5-1,TRBD1,few,CASSVRGQGGYTF,TGCGCCAGCAGCGTCAGGGGGCAGGGTGGCTACACCTTC
13,TRBJ2-5,TRBV27,TRBD2,-,CASSRLAQETQYF,TGTGCCAGCAGCCGACTAGCGCAAGAGACCCAGTACTTC
15,TRBJ2-6,TRBV7-3,-,-,CASSQGRAGANVLTF,TGTGCCAGCAGCCAAGGCAGGGCTGGGGCCAACGTCCTGACTTTC
18,TRBJ2-6,TRBV5-4,-,-,CASSLSAGIKAGANVLTF,TGTGCCAGCAGCTTGTCGGCGGGAATCAAGGCTGGGGCCAACGTCCTGACTTTC
14,TRBJ2-5,TRBV7-9,-,once,CASSSPSQGETQYF,TGTGCCAGCAGCTCCCCTTCGCAGGGAGAGACCCAGTACTTC
16,TRBJ2-7,TRBV3-1/TRBV3-2,-,-,CASSQVNGGALREQYF,TGTGCCAGCAGCCAAGTTAATGGCGGGGCCCTGAGGGAGCAGTACTTC
13,TRBJ1-5,TRBV7-2,-,-,CASSLFSNQPQHF,TGTGCCAGCAGCTTATTCTCCAATCAGCCCCAGCATTTT
17,TRBJ2-3,TRBV4-1,-,once,CASSQTGRGWGTDTQYF,TGCGCCAGCAGCCAAACAGGGCGGGGGTGGGGCACAGATACGCAGTATTTT
16,TRBJ1-4,TRBV2,-,-,CASKIGWTTTNEKLFF,TGTGCCAGCAAAATCGGGTGGACAACAACTAATGAAAAACTGTTTTTT
15,TRBJ2-7,TRBV5-1,TRBD1,once,CASRPTGTGFGEQYF,TGCGCCAGCAGGCCAACCGGGACAGGGTTTGGGGAGCAGTACTTC
14,TRBJ2-3,TRBV7-9,-,once,CASSLTGGTDTQYF,TGTGCCAGCAGCTTGACCGGGGGCACAGATACGCAGTATTTT